This T cell receptor (beta chain) appears in the sequencing data of a study of blood T cells in healthy people across ages. With a J-beta primer mix and a sample-barcoded 5' primer, a second PCR ran about 7 to 12 cycles. TCRdb recomputed calls from the 5' RACE reads with MiXCR, one row per CDR3 protein. Altogether about 1.6 million distinct CDR3 sequences are present, 30% to 35% being singletons, with the ten largest covering around 10%. In germline, CDR1 is MGHRA, CDR2 YSYEKL. CDR3 length equals 15 residues. Deletions cut 6 bases from V and 7 bases from J, with 19 bases between. The sequenced sample was blood. The V call is TRBV4-1, the J call TRBJ2-1, with unresolved D. The sequence was obtained from a woman between 25 and 40 years old in good health. CDR3 nucleotides: TGCGCCAGCAGGGACCCTAAACGTCGAGTGAATGAGCAGTTCTTC. Amino acid sequence: CASRDPKRRVNEQFF.